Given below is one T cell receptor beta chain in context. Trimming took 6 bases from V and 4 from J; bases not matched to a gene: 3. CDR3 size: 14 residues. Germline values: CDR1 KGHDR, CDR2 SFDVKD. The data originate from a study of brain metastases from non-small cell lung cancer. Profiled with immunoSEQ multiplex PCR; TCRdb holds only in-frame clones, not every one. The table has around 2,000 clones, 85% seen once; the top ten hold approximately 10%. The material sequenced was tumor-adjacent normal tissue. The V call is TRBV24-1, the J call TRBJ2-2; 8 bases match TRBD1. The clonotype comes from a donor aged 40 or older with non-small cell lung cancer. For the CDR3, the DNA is TGTGCCACCAGTCCAGGGGGCTCCACCGGGGAGCTGTTTTTT. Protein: CATSPGGSTGELFF.